These T cell receptor beta chains were read from a single sample in a study of vaccination effects on CD4 cells after COVID-19. Sequencing used immunoSEQ multiplex PCR; TCRdb keeps in-frame clones, though not all of them. The sample includes about 79,000 clones, around four fifths of them seen just once. No antigen has been assigned to these receptors. The sequences come from CD4+ T cells from PBMCs cultured with HCoV-229E spike peptides, collected before COVID-19 vaccination. The receptors stem from a human donor who received a COVID-19 vaccine. Each CDR3 is given with its conserved first and last residue. A D gene is named only where the DNA matches it firmly. The listing skips clone size in some rows; elsewhere it reads once, few, many or a size class.

d_call,cdr3_length,clone_size,v_call,j_call,cdr3_aa,cdr3_nt
-,15,many,TRBV18,TRBJ2-2,CASSPRDPSIGELFF,TGTGCCAGCTCACCCCGGGACCCTAGCATTGGGGAGCTGTTTTTT
TRBD1,13,-,TRBV18,TRBJ1-1,CASSATGGTEAFF,TGTGCCAGCTCGGCTACAGGGGGCACTGAAGCTTTCTTT
TRBD1,17,-,TRBV27,TRBJ1-5,CASSPGTGLNSNQPQHF,TGTGCCAGCAGTCCCGGGACAGGGCTAAATAGCAATCAGCCCCAGCATTTT
TRBD2,20,-,TRBV4-3,TRBJ2-1,CASSQDHVTSAPRRYNEQFF,TGCGCCAGCAGCCAAGATCACGTGACTAGCGCCCCTCGCAGATACAATGAGCAGTTCTTC
TRBD2,19,-,TRBV4-2,TRBJ2-3,CASSQRGQAGGPSTDTQYF,TGTGCCAGCAGCCAAAGGGGCCAAGCGGGGGGCCCTAGCACAGATACGCAGTATTTT
-,13,many,TRBV6-5,TRBJ1-6,CASVAEYNSPLHF,TGTGCCAGCGTGGCTGAGTATAATTCACCCCTCCACTTT
-,15,-,TRBV12-5,TRBJ1-5,CASGPHRDSNQPQHF,TGTGCTAGTGGTCCGCACAGGGATAGCAATCAGCCCCAGCATTTT
-,15,few,TRBV5-8,TRBJ1-1,CASPTLGQKNTEAFF,TGTGCCAGCCCTACCCTGGGGCAGAAGAACACTGAAGCTTTCTTT
-,16,-,TRBV18,TRBJ1-6,CASSQLDRASNSPLHF,TGTGCCAGCTCACAATTGGACCGGGCCTCTAATTCACCCCTCCACTTT
-,14,once,TRBV6-2/TRBV6-3,TRBJ1-6,CASSSLSPNSPLHF,TGTGCCAGCAGTTCCCTATCCCCGAATTCACCCCTCCACTTT
-,13,once,TRBV5-1,TRBJ1-2,CASSLPGYTGYTF,TGCGCCAGCAGCTTGCCAGGGTACACTGGCTACACCTTC
-,14,-,TRBV21-1,TRBJ2-5,CASARDRDQETQYF,TGTGCCAGCGCCCGGGACAGGGACCAAGAGACCCAGTACTTC
TRBD1,13,-,TRBV10-3,TRBJ2-4,CATRGGPKNIQYF,TGTGCCACCCGAGGGGGCCCCAAAAACATTCAGTACTTC
-,13,-,TRBV19,TRBJ1-5,CASSVTELQPQHF,TGTGCCAGTAGTGTAACGGAACTTCAGCCCCAGCATTTT
TRBD2,16,-,TRBV11-3,TRBJ2-1,CASSPRTSGGADEQFF,TGTGCCAGCAGCCCACGGACTAGCGGGGGGGCGGATGAGCAGTTCTTC
TRBD1,13,-,TRBV5-4,TRBJ1-1,CASSLEQGAEAFF,TGTGCCAGCAGCTTGGAACAGGGGGCTGAAGCTTTCTTT
-,15,-,TRBV7-2,TRBJ2-5,CASSLYGAREETQYF,TGTGCCAGCAGCTTATACGGGGCGAGGGAAGAGACCCAGTACTTC
-,18,-,TRBV12-2,TRBJ2-3,CASRLVRSRGLGTDTQYF,TGTGCAAGTCGCTTAGTTCGGTCCAGGGGGCTTGGCACAGATACGCAGTATTTT
-,17,-,TRBV21-1,TRBJ2-3,CASSRPSSGASTDTQYF,TGTGCCAGCAGCAGACCCTCTAGCGGGGCTAGCACAGATACGCAGTATTTT
-,16,-,TRBV3-1/TRBV3-2,TRBJ1-6,CASSQGTEYFNSPLHF,TGTGCCAGCAGCCAAGGAACAGAATACTTTAATTCACCCCTCCACTTT
-,14,-,TRBV19,TRBJ2-3,CASSIRVWTDTQYF,TGTGCCAGTAGTATAAGGGTATGGACAGATACGCAGTATTTT
-,13,-,TRBV5-1,TRBJ1-1,CASRPLRGTEAFF,TGCGCCAGCAGACCTCTAAGGGGCACTGAAGCTTTCTTT
-,12,few,TRBV19,TRBJ1-6,CASSRQNSPLHF,TGTGCCAGTAGTCGCCAGAATTCACCCCTCCACTTT
-,15,-,TRBV6-5,TRBJ1-3,CASSYQGSSGNTIYF,TGTGCCAGCAGTTACCAGGGGAGCTCTGGAAACACCATATATTTT
-,15,-,TRBV6-2/TRBV6-3,TRBJ1-1,CASSYSLRENTEAFF,TGTGCCAGCAGTTACTCTCTCAGGGAGAACACTGAAGCTTTCTTT
-,12,once,TRBV28,TRBJ1-2,CASSFSLYGYTF,TGTGCCAGCAGTTTTAGTCTCTATGGCTACACCTTC
-,14,-,TRBV21-1,TRBJ1-5,CASSNPDTNQPQHF,TGTGCCAGCAGCAATCCGGACACCAATCAGCCCCAGCATTTT
TRBD2,16,-,TRBV18,TRBJ2-1,CASSPPSSGGAHEQFF,TGTGCCAGCTCCCCTCCGAGTAGCGGGGGGGCCCATGAGCAGTTCTTC
TRBD1,14,-,TRBV11-2,TRBJ2-3,CASSPTGGTDTQYF,TGTGCCAGCAGCCCTACAGGGGGCACAGATACGCAGTATTTT
TRBD1,14,-,TRBV10-3,TRBJ2-3,CAVTQGPDTDTQYF,TGTGCCGTGACACAGGGGCCAGACACAGATACGCAGTATTTT
-,14,-,TRBV5-1,TRBJ1-1,CASSPGRMNTEAFF,TGCGCCAGCAGCCCGGGACGGATGAACACTGAAGCTTTCTTT
-,13,-,TRBV6-5,TRBJ1-1,CASSLTYDGWAFF,TGTGCCAGCAGTCTGACCTATGATGGATGGGCTTTCTTT
-,16,-,TRBV5-1,TRBJ2-2,CASSKQGSSNTGELFF,TGCGCCAGCAGCAAGCAGGGTTCATCGAACACCGGGGAGCTGTTTTTT
-,15,-,TRBV18,TRBJ1-3,CASSPPGRSGNTIYF,TGTGCCAGCTCACCACCAGGCAGGTCCGGAAACACCATATATTTT
-,13,once,TRBV30,TRBJ2-1,CAWSLGLYNEQFF,TGTGCCTGGAGTTTGGGACTTTACAATGAGCAGTTCTTC
-,11,-,TRBV2,TRBJ1-1,CASRENTEAFF,TGTGCCAGCAGGGAGAACACTGAAGCTTTCTTT
TRBD1,17,-,TRBV18,TRBJ1-2,CASLPRTGWGISGGYTF,TGTGCCAGCTTACCCAGGACAGGGTGGGGAATTTCGGGAGGCTACACCTTC
-,16,-,TRBV5-5,TRBJ1-6,CASSLAPTALNSPLHF,TGTGCCAGCAGCTTGGCCCCGACAGCCCTTAATTCACCCCTCCACTTT
TRBD2,14,once,TRBV29-1,TRBJ2-1,CSVVRGGAYNEQFF,TGCAGCGTTGTCCGCGGGGGGGCCTACAATGAGCAGTTCTTC
TRBD1,14,few,TRBV6-6,TRBJ1-6,CASKGQGYNSPLHF,TGTGCCAGCAAAGGACAGGGCTATAATTCACCCCTCCACTTT
-,11,-,TRBV6-5,TRBJ2-5,CASRTQATQYF,TGTGCCAGCAGGACCCAAGCGACCCAGTACTTC
-,16,-,TRBV6-6,TRBJ1-6,CASSTSTGFENSPLHF,TGTGCCAGCAGCACGTCAACAGGGTTTGAGAATTCACCCCTCCACTTT
-,11,-,TRBV5-6,TRBJ2-5,CASSLRETQYF,TGTGCCAGCAGCTTGCGGGAGACCCAGTACTTC
-,16,-,TRBV6-1,TRBJ2-6,CASSGTGSPGANVLTF,TGTGCCAGCAGTGGTACAGGGTCACCTGGGGCCAACGTCCTGACTTTC
TRBD1,15,-,TRBV28,TRBJ1-1,CASSKLGQVYTEAFF,TGTGCCAGCAGTAAACTAGGACAGGTCTACACTGAAGCTTTCTTT
TRBD2,16,-,TRBV6-6,TRBJ2-1,CASSSTLAGGYNEQFF,TGTGCCAGCAGTTCCACACTAGCGGGGGGGTACAATGAGCAGTTCTTC
-,16,-,TRBV5-6,TRBJ2-5,CASMFEGLASQETQYF,TGTGCCAGCATGTTTGAGGGGCTAGCGTCCCAAGAGACCCAGTACTTC
-,13,-,TRBV6-4,TRBJ1-1,CASARDTNFEAFF,TGTGCCAGCGCCCGGGACACTAACTTTGAAGCTTTCTTT
-,12,few,TRBV7-9,TRBJ1-5,CASSLGESAQHF,TGTGCCAGCAGCTTAGGGGAGTCGGCCCAGCATTTT
-,11,-,TRBV5-6,TRBJ2-5,CASSQGQTQYF,TGTGCCAGCAGCCAGGGGCAGACCCAGTACTTC
-,15,-,TRBV18,TRBJ1-4,CASSPPSRGNEKLFF,TGTGCCAGCTCACCACCCTCCAGGGGTAATGAAAAACTGTTTTTT
TRBD1,14,-,TRBV19,TRBJ1-3,CASSRGQGGNTIYF,TGTGCCAGTAGTCGCGGACAGGGTGGAAACACCATATATTTT
-,14,medium-sized,TRBV7-2,TRBJ1-2,CASSRYLEVDGYTF,TGTGCCAGCAGCCGGTATTTGGAGGTGGATGGCTACACCTTC
TRBD1,15,few,TRBV4-2,TRBJ1-2,CASSQDYRTGMVYTF,TGTGCCAGCAGCCAAGATTATCGGACAGGAATGGTCTACACCTTC